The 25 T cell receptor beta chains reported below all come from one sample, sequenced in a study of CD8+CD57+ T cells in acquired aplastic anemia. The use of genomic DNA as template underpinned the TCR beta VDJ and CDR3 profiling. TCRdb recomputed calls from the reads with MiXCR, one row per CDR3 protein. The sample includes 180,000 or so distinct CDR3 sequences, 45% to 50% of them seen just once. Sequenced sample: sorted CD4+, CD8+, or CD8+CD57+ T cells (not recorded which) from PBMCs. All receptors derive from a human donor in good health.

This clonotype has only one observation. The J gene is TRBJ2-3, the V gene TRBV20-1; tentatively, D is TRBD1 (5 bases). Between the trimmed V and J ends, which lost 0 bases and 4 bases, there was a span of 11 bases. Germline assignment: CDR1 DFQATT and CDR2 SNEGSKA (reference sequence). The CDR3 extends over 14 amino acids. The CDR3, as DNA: TGCAGTGCTAGAGATGCAGGGTTCGCAGATACGCAGTATTTT. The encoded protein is CSARDAGFADTQYF.

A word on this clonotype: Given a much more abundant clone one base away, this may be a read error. CDR3 nucleotides: TGCGCCAGCAGCGAGGGTGTTAGGGAGACCCAGTACTTC. Translation gives CASSEGVRETQYF. The rearrangement uses TRBV5-1 and TRBJ2-5, with D possibly matching TRBD2 (5 bases). Looked up from germline, CDR1 is SGHRS and CDR2 is YFSETQ. Trimming pared 4 bases from V and 5 bases from J, leaving 12 bases between. The CDR3 sequence is 13 residues long.

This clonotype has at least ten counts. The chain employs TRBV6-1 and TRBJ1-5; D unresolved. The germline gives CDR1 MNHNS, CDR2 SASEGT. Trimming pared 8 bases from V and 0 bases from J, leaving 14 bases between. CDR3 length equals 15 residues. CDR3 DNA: TGTGCCAGCCAAGACACGAAGGTTAGCAATCAGCCCCAGCATTTT. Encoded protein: CASQDTKVSNQPQHF.

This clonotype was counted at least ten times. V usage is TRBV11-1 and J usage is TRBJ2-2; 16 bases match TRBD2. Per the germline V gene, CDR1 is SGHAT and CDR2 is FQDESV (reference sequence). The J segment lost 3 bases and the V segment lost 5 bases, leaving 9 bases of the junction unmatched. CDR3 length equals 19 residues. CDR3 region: CASSKSGLAGGPDTGELFF. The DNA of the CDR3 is TGTGCCAGCAGCAAATCGGGACTAGCGGGAGGGCCAGACACCGGGGAGCTGTTTTTT.

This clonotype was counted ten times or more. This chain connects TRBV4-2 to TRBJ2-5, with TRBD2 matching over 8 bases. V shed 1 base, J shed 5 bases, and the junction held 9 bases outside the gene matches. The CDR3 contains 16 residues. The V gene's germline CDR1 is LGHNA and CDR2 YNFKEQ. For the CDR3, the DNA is TGTGCCAGCAGCCAAGGGAACGGGAGGGCCGGGGAGACCCAGTACTTC. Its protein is CASSQGNGRAGETQYF.

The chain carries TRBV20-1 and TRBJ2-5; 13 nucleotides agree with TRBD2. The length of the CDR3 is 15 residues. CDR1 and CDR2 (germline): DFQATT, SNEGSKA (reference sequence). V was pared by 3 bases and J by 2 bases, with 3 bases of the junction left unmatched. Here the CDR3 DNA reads TGCAGTGCTAGTGGGACTAGCGGGGCTCAAGAGACCCAGTACTTC. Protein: CSASGTSGAQETQYF.

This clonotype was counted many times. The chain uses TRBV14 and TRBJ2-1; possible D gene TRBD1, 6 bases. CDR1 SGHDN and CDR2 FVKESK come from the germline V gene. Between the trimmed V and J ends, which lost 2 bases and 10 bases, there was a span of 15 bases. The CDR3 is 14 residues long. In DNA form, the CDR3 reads TGTGCCAGCAGCCAAAATGCTGAAGGGGGAGAGCAGTTCTTC. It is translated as CASSQNAEGGEQFF.

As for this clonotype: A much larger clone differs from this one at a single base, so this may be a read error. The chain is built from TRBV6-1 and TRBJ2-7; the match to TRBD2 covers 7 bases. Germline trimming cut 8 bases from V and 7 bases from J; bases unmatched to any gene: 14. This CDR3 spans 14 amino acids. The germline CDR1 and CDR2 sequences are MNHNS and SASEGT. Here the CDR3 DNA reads TGTGCCAGCGGCCGGGACTACACCCAAGCGGAGCAGTACTTC. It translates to CASGRDYTQAEQYF.

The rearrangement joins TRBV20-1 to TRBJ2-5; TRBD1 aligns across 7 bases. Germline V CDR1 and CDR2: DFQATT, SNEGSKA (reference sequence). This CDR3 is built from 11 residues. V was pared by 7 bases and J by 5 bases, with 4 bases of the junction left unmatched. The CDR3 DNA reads TGCAGTGGACAGGGAGACGAGACCCAGTACTTC. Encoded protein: CSGQGDETQYF.

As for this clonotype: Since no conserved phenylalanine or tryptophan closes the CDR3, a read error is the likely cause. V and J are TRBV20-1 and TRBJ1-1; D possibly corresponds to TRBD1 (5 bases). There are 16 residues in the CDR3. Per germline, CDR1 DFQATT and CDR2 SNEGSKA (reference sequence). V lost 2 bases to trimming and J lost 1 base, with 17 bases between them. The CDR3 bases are TGCAGTGCTAGATCCCCCAAACAGGTGGCGAACACTGAAGCTTTCCTT. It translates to CSARSPKQVANTEAFL.

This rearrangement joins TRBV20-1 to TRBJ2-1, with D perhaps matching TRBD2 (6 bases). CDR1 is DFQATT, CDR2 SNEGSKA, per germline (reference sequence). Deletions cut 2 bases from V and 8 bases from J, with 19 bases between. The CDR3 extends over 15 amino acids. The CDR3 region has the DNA TGCAGTGCTAGATCCGGAGCGGGTTTGGGCGATGAGCAGTTCTTC. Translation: CSARSGAGLGDEQFF.

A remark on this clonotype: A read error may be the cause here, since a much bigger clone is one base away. The CDR3 protein is CASSFNSQNTGKLFF. CDR3 nucleotide sequence: TGCGCCAGCAGCTTCAATTCGCAGAACACCGGGAAGCTGTTTTTT. The J gene is TRBJ2-2, the V gene TRBV5-1; D may be TRBD2 (5 bases). Germline V CDR1 and CDR2: SGHRS, YFSETQ. This CDR3 has 15 amino acids. The whole variable domain, remainder taken from reference TRBV5-1 and TRBJ2-2, is KAGVTQTPRYLIKTRGQQVTLSCSPISGHRSVSWYQQTPGQGLQFLFEYFSETQRNKGNFPGRFSGRQFSNSRSEMNVSTLELGDSALYLCASSFNSQNTGKLFFGEGSRLTVL.

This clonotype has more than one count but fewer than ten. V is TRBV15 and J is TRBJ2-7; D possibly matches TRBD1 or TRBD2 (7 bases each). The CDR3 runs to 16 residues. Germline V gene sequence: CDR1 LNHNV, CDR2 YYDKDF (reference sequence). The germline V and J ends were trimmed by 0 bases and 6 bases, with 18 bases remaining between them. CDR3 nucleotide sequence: TGTGCCACCAGCAGAGAGGGAGGGGGCGCTTCGCTCGAGCAGTACTTC. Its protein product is CATSREGGGASLEQYF.

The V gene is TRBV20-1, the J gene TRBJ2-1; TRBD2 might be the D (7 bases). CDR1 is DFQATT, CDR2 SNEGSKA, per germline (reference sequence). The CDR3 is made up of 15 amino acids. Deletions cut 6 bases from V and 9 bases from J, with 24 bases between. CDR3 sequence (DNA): TGCAGTGCCAAAACCCCATTCGGCGGGGGCGGTGAGCAGTTCTTC. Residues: CSAKTPFGGGGEQFF.

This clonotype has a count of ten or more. The CDR3, as DNA: TGTGCCAGCAGCTTAGCGGGTTATGAGCAGTTCTTC. It yields the protein CASSLAGYEQFF. The chain uses TRBV7-2 and TRBJ2-1; D remains unclear. The V gene's germline CDR1 is SGHTA and CDR2 FQGNSA. The V end lost 0 bases, the J end lost 8 bases, and 5 bases lay between the germline ends. The CDR3 extends over 12 amino acids.

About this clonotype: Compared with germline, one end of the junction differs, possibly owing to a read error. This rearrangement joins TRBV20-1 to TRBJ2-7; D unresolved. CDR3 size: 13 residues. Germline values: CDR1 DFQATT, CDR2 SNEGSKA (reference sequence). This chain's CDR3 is CSATGRYSYEQYF. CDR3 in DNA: TGCAGCGCTACGGGCAGATACTCCTACGAGCAGTACTTC.

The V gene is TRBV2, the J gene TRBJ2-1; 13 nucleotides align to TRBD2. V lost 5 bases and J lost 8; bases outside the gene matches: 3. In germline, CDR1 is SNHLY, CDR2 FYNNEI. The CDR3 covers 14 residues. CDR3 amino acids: CASSRTSGRDEQFF. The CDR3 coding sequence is TGTGCCAGCAGTAGGACTAGCGGGAGAGATGAGCAGTTCTTC.

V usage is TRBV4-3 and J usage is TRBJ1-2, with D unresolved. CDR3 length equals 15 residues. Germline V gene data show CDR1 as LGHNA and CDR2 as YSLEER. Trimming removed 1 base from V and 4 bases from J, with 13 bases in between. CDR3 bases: TGCGCCAGCAGCCAAGTGGTCGGATCCAGCTATGGCTACACCTTC. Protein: CASSQVVGSSYGYTF.

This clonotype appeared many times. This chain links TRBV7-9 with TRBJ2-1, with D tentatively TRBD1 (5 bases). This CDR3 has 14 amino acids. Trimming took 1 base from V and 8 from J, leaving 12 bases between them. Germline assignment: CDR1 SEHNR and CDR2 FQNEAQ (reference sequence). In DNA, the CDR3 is TGTGCCAGCAGCTTAGGTGCAGGGTTGGATGAGCAGTTCTTC. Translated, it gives CASSLGAGLDEQFF.

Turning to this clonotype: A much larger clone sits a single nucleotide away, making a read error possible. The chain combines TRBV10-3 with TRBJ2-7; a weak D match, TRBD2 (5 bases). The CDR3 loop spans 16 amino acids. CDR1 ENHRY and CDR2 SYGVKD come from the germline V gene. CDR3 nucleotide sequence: TGTGCCAGCAGTTCCAGCAAGGTCGGGGATTCCTACGAGCAGGACTTC. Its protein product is CASSSSKVGDSYEQDF.

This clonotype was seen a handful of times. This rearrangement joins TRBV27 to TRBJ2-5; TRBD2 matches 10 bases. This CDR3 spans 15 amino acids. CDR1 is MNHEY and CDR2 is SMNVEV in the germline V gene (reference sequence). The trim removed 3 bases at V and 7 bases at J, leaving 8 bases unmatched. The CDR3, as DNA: TGTGCCAGCAGTTTTGCCAGCGGGAGGGCAGGGACCCAGTACTTC. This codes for CASSFASGRAGTQYF.

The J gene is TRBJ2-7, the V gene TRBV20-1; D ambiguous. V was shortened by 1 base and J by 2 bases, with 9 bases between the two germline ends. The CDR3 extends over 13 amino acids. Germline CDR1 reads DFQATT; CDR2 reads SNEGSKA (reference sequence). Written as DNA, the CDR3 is TGCAGTGCTAGAGGCGCTATGGCCTACGAGCAGTACTTC. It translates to CSARGAMAYEQYF.

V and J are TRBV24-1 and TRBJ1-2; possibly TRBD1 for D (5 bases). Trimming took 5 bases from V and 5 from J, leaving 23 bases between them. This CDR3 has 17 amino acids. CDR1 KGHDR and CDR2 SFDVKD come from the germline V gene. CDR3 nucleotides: TGTGCCACCAGTGCGAACCAACAGCAGGGATCAATTTATGGCTACACCTTC. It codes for CATSANQQQGSIYGYTF.

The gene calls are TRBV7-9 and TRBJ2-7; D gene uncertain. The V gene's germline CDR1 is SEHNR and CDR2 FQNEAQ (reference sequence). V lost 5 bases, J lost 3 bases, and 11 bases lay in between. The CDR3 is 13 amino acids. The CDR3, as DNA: TGTGCCAGCAGCCAAGCCGCCAGCTACGAGCAGTACTTC. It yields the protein CASSQAASYEQYF.

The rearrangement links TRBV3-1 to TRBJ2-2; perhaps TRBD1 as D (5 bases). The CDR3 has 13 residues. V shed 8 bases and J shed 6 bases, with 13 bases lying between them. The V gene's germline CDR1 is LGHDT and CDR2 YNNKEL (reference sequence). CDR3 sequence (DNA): TGTGCCAGCCAAAGGGGCGCCGCCGGGGAGCTGTTTTTT. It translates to CASQRGAAGELFF.